This T cell receptor beta chain was captured in a study of shared clonotypes between healthy human individuals. V lost 5 bases to trimming and J lost 5 bases, with 18 bases between them. Germline loops: CDR1 LGHNA, CDR2 YSLEER. The CDR3 has 15 amino acids. Clones were sequenced by immunoSEQ multiplex PCR, and TCRdb holds only the in-frame ones, with some missing. The sample comprises about 2,100,000 clones, under 95% of which are singletons, and under 2% rests with the top ten. Terminally differentiated effector memory CD45RA+ cells were excluded from the naive CD8 cells, which were CD45RO-negative and positively selected for CCR7. The study drew its donors from healthy HIV-negative adults without recent acute infections or vaccinations.

The origin of this receptor is a man between 18 and 35 years old in good health. Some clones in this sample may be carry-over from other donors' samples. The chain carries TRBV4-3 and TRBJ2-5; no definite D call. The material sequenced was naive CD8+ T cells from PBMCs. CDR3: CASSAGTAGAETQYF. In DNA form, the CDR3 reads TGCGCCAGCAGCGCAGGCACGGCAGGAGCGGAGACCCAGTACTTC.